Detailed here is one TCR beta chain. This record belongs to a study of blood T cell repertoires in COVID-19. For the study at large: Acute and convalescent COVID-19 specimens originated in the United States, Italy and Spain.

Libraries were prepared by immunoSEQ multiplex PCR; TCRdb keeps only in-frame clonotypes and omits some of them. The sample comprises roughly 230,000 clones, around 83% of which are singletons, and approximately 9% rests with the top ten. From germline, CDR1 is SEHNR and CDR2 FQNEAQ (reference sequence). The CDR3 consists of 16 residues. Trimming removed 4 bases from V and 7 bases from J; junction bases left unmatched: 15. Input material: peripheral blood. This receptor was identified in a man in his forties with active or convalescent COVID-19. This chain uses TRBV7-9 with TRBJ1-1; 7 nucleotides line up with TRBD1. This chain's CDR3 is CASSSSGGRTFFEAFF. The CDR3 DNA is TGTGCCAGCAGCTCCTCAGGGGGTCGAACCTTTTTTGAAGCTTTCTTT.